A single sample is the source of the 29 T cell receptor beta chains below, sequenced in a study of blood T cell repertoires in COVID-19. Measured with immunoSEQ multiplex PCR; TCRdb has only the in-frame clones, and not every one. The table lists some 150,000 clones, 87% of them singletons. Material for sequencing was peripheral blood. The receptors shown here come from a man between 18 and 35 years old with active or convalescent COVID-19.

The chain is built from TRBV5-5 and TRBJ2-5; a possible D gene is TRBD1 (6 bases). From germline, CDR1 is SGHKS and CDR2 YYEKEE (reference sequence). The CDR3 has 15 amino acids. V shed 1 base and J shed 0 bases, with 10 bases lying between them. The CDR3 loop reads CASSLLGHNQETQYF. In DNA, the CDR3 is TGTGCCAGCAGCTTGCTGGGACACAACCAAGAGACCCAGTACTTC.

This chain joins TRBV27 and TRBJ1-1; no reliable D call. This CDR3 comprises 12 residues. Trimming cost V 5 bases and J 11 bases, with 15 bases left between them. Germline assignment: CDR1 MNHEY and CDR2 SMNVEV (reference sequence). DNA of the CDR3: TGTGCCAGCAGTCTGACGGGTAGTGAGGCTTTCTTT. Translated, it gives CASSLTGSEAFF.

The rearrangement joins TRBV7-9 to TRBJ1-2, with 8 positions matching TRBD1. Germline CDR1 and CDR2: SEHNR and FQNEAQ (reference sequence). With 5 bases clipped from V and 4 bases from J, the junction kept 6 bases outside the gene matches. This CDR3 comprises 14 residues. The chain's CDR3 is CASSPAQGVYGYTF. The CDR3 DNA is TGTGCCAGCAGCCCTGCACAGGGGGTCTATGGCTACACCTTC.

This clone showed up just a few times. The V call is TRBV27, the J call TRBJ1-2, with no clear D. This CDR3 is built from 14 residues. Germline CDR1 reads MNHEY; CDR2 reads SMNVEV (reference sequence). Deletions cut 7 bases from V and 4 bases from J, with 16 bases between. CDR3: CASTSQREGYGYTF. CDR3 DNA sequence: TGTGCCAGCACTTCCCAGAGGGAGGGCTATGGCTACACCTTC.

This chain connects TRBV4-2 to TRBJ2-5; 12 nucleotides match TRBD2. With 0 bases clipped from V and 5 bases from J, the junction kept 13 bases outside the gene matches. Per the germline V gene, CDR1 is LGHNA and CDR2 is YNFKEQ. The CDR3 spans 19 residues. CDR3 sequence reads: CASSQDDGLAGGPGETQYF. The CDR3 region has the DNA TGTGCCAGCAGCCAAGATGACGGGCTAGCGGGGGGGCCAGGGGAGACCCAGTACTTC.

The V and J genes are TRBV7-2 and TRBJ2-3, with 16 bases identical to TRBD2. The germline V gene encodes CDR1 SGHTA and CDR2 FQGNSA. The CDR3 has 17 amino acids. With V trimmed by 5 bases and J by 5 bases, 7 bases remained unmatched. CDR3 nucleotide sequence: TGTGCCAGCAGCCCGGGACTAGCGGGGGGGCCGCGAGATACGCAGTATTTT. Its protein product is CASSPGLAGGPRDTQYF.

V gene TRBV7-9 combines with J gene TRBJ1-1, with D tentatively TRBD1 (5 bases). The CDR3 has 13 residues. The germline CDR1 and CDR2 sequences are SEHNR and FQNEAQ (reference sequence). Deletions cut 3 bases from V and 3 bases from J, with 8 bases between. The DNA of the CDR3 is TGTGCCAGCAGCTTTTTGACAGACACTGAAGCTTTCTTT. This translates into CASSFLTDTEAFF.

The gene calls are TRBV7-7 and TRBJ2-2, with TRBD2 as a possible D gene (6 bases). The V gene lost 1 base and the J gene lost 8 bases, with 23 bases spanning the gap. CDR1 is SSHAT and CDR2 is FNYEAQ in the germline V gene (reference sequence). The CDR3 totals 18 residues. The CDR3 DNA is TGTGCCAGCAGCTTAGGGCCGGGACTTCCTAACACCGGTGGGGAGCTGTTTTTT. Its protein is CASSLGPGLPNTGGELFF.

The chain joins TRBV3-1 (or the pseudogene TRBV3-2) to TRBJ2-1; 8 nucleotides line up with TRBD2. This CDR3 contains 16 residues. V lost 5 bases and J lost 7; bases outside the gene matches: 13. Germline V CDR1 and CDR2: LGHDT, YNNKEL (reference sequence). Written as DNA, the CDR3 is TGTGCCAGCAGCATAGCGACACCGGGACTAGATAATGAGCAGTTCTTC. Protein: CASSIATPGLDNEQFF.

The V gene is TRBV3-1 (or the pseudogene TRBV3-2), the J gene TRBJ1-5; D is perhaps TRBD1 (6 bases). V was trimmed by 5 bases and J by 2 bases, leaving 10 bases between them. Per the germline V gene, CDR1 is LGHDT and CDR2 is YNNKEL (reference sequence). The CDR3 is 14 residues long. The CDR3 DNA reads TGTGCCAGCAGCGGCTCAGGGGGCAATCAGCCCCAGCATTTT. It encodes CASSGSGGNQPQHF.

This sequence joins TRBV28 and TRBJ2-7, with TRBD1 identical over 8 bases. The J segment lost 0 bases and the V segment lost 6 bases, leaving 13 bases of the junction unmatched. Germline V gene sequence: CDR1 MDHEN, CDR2 SYDVKM. There are 17 residues in the CDR3. The CDR3, as DNA: TGTGCCAGCAGCAATAGACCGGACAGGGTCCTCTCCTACGAGCAGTACGTC. Amino acid sequence: CASSNRPDRVLSYEQYV.

The genes are TRBV14 and TRBJ2-5; 8 bases fit TRBD2. The germline V gene encodes CDR1 SGHDN and CDR2 FVKESK. The CDR3 runs 16 residues. Trimming took 4 bases from V and 5 from J; bases not matched to a gene: 12. The CDR3 DNA reads TGTGCCAGCAGCCCTAAGACCGGGACTAGAAAGGAGACCCAGTACTTC. Translated: CASSPKTGTRKETQYF.

The chain combines TRBV7-3 with TRBJ1-2, with 12 bases fitting TRBD1. Germline CDR1 is SGHTA and CDR2 is FQGTGA. The V gene end was trimmed by 5 bases and the J gene end by 6 bases; junction bases not matched to a gene: 7. The CDR3 has 15 residues. The CDR3 DNA reads TGTGCCAGCAGCGAACCCGGGACAGGGGGCGATGGCTACACCTTC. Its protein product is CASSEPGTGGDGYTF.

This chain uses TRBV30 with TRBJ1-2, with a possible D match to TRBD1 (5 bases). Trimming shortened V by 2 bases and J by 8 bases, and 9 bases separated the two germline ends. CDR1 and CDR2 (germline): GTSNPN, SVGIG (reference sequence). This CDR3 spans 11 amino acids. CDR3 loop: CAWSIGGGYTF. The CDR3 DNA reads as TGTGCCTGGAGTATTGGGGGGGGCTACACCTTC.

The V gene is TRBV14, the J gene TRBJ1-3, with 7 bases fitting TRBD1. Germline values: CDR1 SGHDN, CDR2 FVKESK. V gave up 3 bases and J gave up 5 bases; unmatched junction bases: 10. The length of the CDR3 is 16 residues. The CDR3 loop is CASSHARQGGRNTIYF. In nucleotides, the CDR3 is TGTGCCAGCAGCCATGCCCGACAGGGCGGTAGAAACACCATATATTTT.

The rearrangement uses TRBV3-1 (or the pseudogene TRBV3-2) and TRBJ2-7; perhaps TRBD2 as D (7 bases). The ends were cut back, 3 bases at V and 12 bases at J, with 15 bases in the middle. Germline assignment: CDR1 LGHDT and CDR2 YNNKEL (reference sequence). The CDR3 is made up of 12 amino acids. In DNA form, the CDR3 reads TGTGCCAGCAGCCAGGGGGGGCATTTGGGGTACTTC. It translates to CASSQGGHLGYF.

The rearrangement links TRBV10-3 to TRBJ2-5; no reliable D call. The CDR3 loop spans 14 amino acids. V lost 0 bases to trimming and J lost 5 bases, with 10 bases between them. Germline lookup yields CDR1 ENHRY and CDR2 SYGVKD. The CDR3 loop reads CAISESLSGETQYF. The CDR3, as DNA: TGTGCCATCAGTGAGTCTCTCAGTGGCGAGACCCAGTACTTC.

The chain recombines TRBV29-1 with TRBJ2-5, with D possibly being TRBD2 (6 bases). The CDR3 contains 12 residues. Trimming took 8 bases from V and 4 from J, leaving 14 bases between them. Germline V gives CDR1 SQVTM, CDR2 ANQGSEA. CDR3 DNA sequence: TGCAGCCACTCCGTGGGGGGAGAGACCCAGTACTTC. It codes for CSHSVGGETQYF.

This clone turned up a few times. This chain links TRBV9 with TRBJ1-1, with a tentative D call TRBD1 (6 bases). Germline V gives CDR1 SGDLS, CDR2 YYNGEE. The CDR3 is 12 amino acids. The germline V and J ends were trimmed by 10 bases and 2 bases, with 12 bases remaining between them. CDR3 protein: CASRGTNTEAFF. The CDR3 DNA follows: TGTGCCTCCAGAGGGACAAACACTGAAGCTTTCTTT.

V and J are TRBV19 and TRBJ2-3, with 9 bases fitting TRBD2. With 5 bases clipped from V and 2 bases from J, the junction kept 8 bases outside the gene matches. Germline V gene lookup returns CDR1 LNHDA and CDR2 SQIVND (reference sequence). The CDR3 extends over 16 amino acids. The CDR3 DNA follows: TGTGCCAGTAGTGCCCTTAGCGGGAGCCCCACAGATACGCAGTATTTT. This gives the protein CASSALSGSPTDTQYF. The variable domain in full, with the rest retrieved from reference TRBV19 and TRBJ2-3, is DGGITQSPKYLFRKEGQNVTLSCEQNLNHDAMYWYRQDPGQGLRLIYYSQIVNDFQKGDIAEGYSVSREKKESFPLTVTSAQKNPTAFYLCASSALSGSPTDTQYFGPGTRLTVL.

The chain is built from TRBV19 and TRBJ1-1, with 8 nucleotides matching TRBD1. The V segment lost 4 bases and the J segment 6 bases; nucleotides outside the gene matches: 4. The CDR3 runs to 13 residues. The germline V gene has CDR1 LNHDA and CDR2 SQIVND (reference sequence). CDR3 DNA sequence: TGTGCCAGTAGTACCCTACAGGGGGCTGAAGCTTTCTTT. Translating gives CASSTLQGAEAFF.

The chain links TRBV10-2 to TRBJ2-7; the D gene is possibly TRBD2 (6 bases). Trimming took off 8 bases at V and 2 bases at J, with 13 bases between the two ends. This CDR3 region has 13 residues. Looked up from germline, CDR1 is WSHSY and CDR2 is SAAADI. The CDR3 is CASGTVGPYEQYF. CDR3 nucleotide sequence: TGCGCCAGCGGGACTGTAGGGCCCTACGAGCAGTACTTC.

This chain connects TRBV19 to TRBJ1-4; 7 bases agree with TRBD1. CDR3 length: 14 amino acids. V was clipped by 7 bases and J by 7 bases; unmatched bases: 9. Germline lookup yields CDR1 LNHDA and CDR2 SQIVND (reference sequence). CDR3 sequence: CASNGRQGSEKLFF. The DNA for the CDR3 is TGTGCCAGTAACGGTAGACAGGGAAGTGAAAAACTGTTTTTT. The variable domain in full, with the rest retrieved from reference TRBV19 and TRBJ1-4, is DGGITQSPKYLFRKEGQNVTLSCEQNLNHDAMYWYRQDPGQGLRLIYYSQIVNDFQKGDIAEGYSVSREKKESFPLTVTSAQKNPTAFYLCASNGRQGSEKLFFGSGTQLSVL.

The rearrangement joins TRBV9 to TRBJ2-1, with 8 positions matching TRBD2. The ends lost 2 bases at V and 8 bases at J; junction bases unmatched: 3. The CDR3 covers 13 residues. Germline lookup yields CDR1 SGDLS and CDR2 YYNGEE. This CDR3 reads CASSVGSGDEQFF. The CDR3 coding sequence is TGTGCCAGCAGCGTTGGTAGCGGGGATGAGCAGTTCTTC.

The chain links TRBV27 to TRBJ1-4; D is perhaps TRBD1 (6 bases). This CDR3 region has 16 residues. Trimming removed 4 bases at V and 0 bases at J, with 12 bases between. Germline assignment: CDR1 MNHEY and CDR2 SMNVEV (reference sequence). The CDR3 here is CASSSLQGTTNEKLFF. The CDR3 DNA reads TGTGCCAGCAGTTCCCTCCAGGGGACAACTAATGAAAAACTGTTTTTT.

The count of this clone is one. This chain links TRBV11-3 with TRBJ1-3; D possibly corresponds to TRBD1 (6 bases). CDR1 and CDR2 (germline): SGHNT, YENEEA. The CDR3 runs to 14 residues. Trimming left V 6 bases short and J 0 bases short, with 9 bases between. CDR3 bases: TGTGCCAGCAGTCCCAGGGGCTCTGGAAACACCATATATTTT. Translated, it gives CASSPRGSGNTIYF.

J is TRBJ1-5 and V is TRBV20-1; no firm D call. This CDR3 is built from 13 residues. V was shortened by 3 bases and J by 2 bases, with 8 bases between the two germline ends. Germline CDR1 reads DFQATT; CDR2 reads SNEGSKA (reference sequence). The CDR3 protein is CSASRGGNQPQHF. The DNA for the CDR3 is TGCAGTGCTAGTCGGGGAGGCAATCAGCCCCAGCATTTT.

V is TRBV19 and J is TRBJ1-2; weak D call: TRBD1 (5 bases). The ends were cut back, 5 bases at V and 2 bases at J, with 6 bases in the middle. This CDR3 spans 12 amino acids. Germline V gene sequence: CDR1 LNHDA, CDR2 SQIVND (reference sequence). CDR3 bases: TGTGCCAGTAGTTCAGGGAACTATGGCTACACCTTC. Protein product: CASSSGNYGYTF.

This chain connects TRBV6-5 to TRBJ1-3; 7 bases match TRBD1. The CDR3 loop spans 15 amino acids. Trimming cost V 6 bases and J 3 bases; bases outside gene matches: 8. Germline assignment: CDR1 MNHEY and CDR2 SVGAGI. CDR3 nucleotide sequence: TGTGCCAGCAGCCCCGCAGGGGGAGGTGGAAACACCATATATTTT. It codes for CASSPAGGGGNTIYF.